A single sample is the source of the 3 T cell receptor beta chains below, sequenced in a study of CD8 T cells in ankylosing spondylitis. Study-wide results and limits: About 8 highly homologous variants made up a TCR beta motif, and this motif appeared characteristic of ankylosing spondylitis blood.

Antigens of these TCRs are unknown. TCRdb reprocessed the 5' RACE reads via MiXCR and lists one record per CDR3 protein. In the table there are around 540,000 distinct CDR3 sequences, roughly 12% of which are singletons. The sequenced sample was blood, either unsorted or a sorted T cell fraction (not recorded which). Receptor source: a male donor with ankylosing spondylitis.

The CDR3 spells CASSAQFGGRSYRSYNEQFF. CDR3 in DNA: TGTGCCAGCAGCGCCCAGTTCGGCGGGAGAAGCTATAGATCCTACAATGAGCAGTTCTTC. This rearrangement joins TRBV7-6 to TRBJ2-1; TRBD2 matches at 7 bases. CDR3 length: 20 residues. The V and J ends lost 5 bases and 1 base, in that order; junction bases with no gene match: 20. The germline V gene encodes CDR1 SGHVS and CDR2 FNYEAQ. Based on the CDR3 plus reference TRBV7-6 and TRBJ2-1, the full variable domain is GAGVSQSPRYKVTKRGQDVALRCDPISGHVSLYWYRQALGQGPEFLTYFNYEAQQDKSGLPNDRFSAERPEGSISTLTIQRTEQRDSAMYRCASSAQFGGRSYRSYNEQFFGPGTRLTVL.

The chain is built from TRBV20-1 and TRBJ2-1, with D uncertain. The V gene's germline CDR1 is DFQATT and CDR2 SNEGSKA (reference sequence). V was cut by 6 bases and J by 8 bases, with 23 bases left in between. The CDR3 loop spans 15 amino acids. The CDR3 reads CSADPWLTGSHEQFF. CDR3 DNA sequence: TGCAGTGCGGACCCGTGGCTTACCGGGTCCCATGAGCAGTTCTTC.

The CDR3 spells CASSVSVMAEAFF. The CDR3 nucleotides read TGCGCCAGCAGTGTGAGCGTGATGGCTGAAGCTTTCTTT. The genes are TRBV10-1 and TRBJ1-1; D is unresolved. The CDR3 is 13 amino acids. Germline CDR1 WNHNN, CDR2 SYGVQD (reference sequence). V was pared by 4 bases and J by 6 bases, with 12 bases between.